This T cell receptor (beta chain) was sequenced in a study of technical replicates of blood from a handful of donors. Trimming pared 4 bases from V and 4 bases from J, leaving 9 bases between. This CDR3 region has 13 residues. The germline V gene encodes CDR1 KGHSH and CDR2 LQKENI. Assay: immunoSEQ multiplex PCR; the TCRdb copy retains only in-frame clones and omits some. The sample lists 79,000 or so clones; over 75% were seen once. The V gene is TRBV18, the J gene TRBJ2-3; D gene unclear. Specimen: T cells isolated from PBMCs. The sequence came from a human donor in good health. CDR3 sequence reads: CASSLVAPDTQYF. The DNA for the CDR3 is TGTGCCAGCTCACTCGTAGCCCCAGATACGCAGTATTTT.